Listed below are T cell receptor beta chains from one sample, sequenced in a study of T-cell reconstitution after alpha-beta-depleted transplantation in children. TCRdb reprocessed the PCR reads via MiXCR and lists one record per CDR3 protein. The sample lists 250,000 to 300,000 distinct CDR3 sequences, roughly a tenth occurring once. The sample in question was PBMCs, obtained before TCRalphabeta/CD19-depleted stem cell transplant. The receptor source for this set is a boy younger than two with acute myeloid leukemia, due to receive a stem cell transplant. The CDR3 runs from the conserved cysteine through the conserved F or W. D genes are given only for firm matches. Rows may omit the clone size; those that give it use once, few, many or a size class.

d_gene,v_gene,j_gene,abundance,CDR3nt,CDR3aa
TRBD1,TRBV6-1,TRBJ2-6,many,TGTGCCAGCAGTAGGGACAGGGGCCGCTCTGGGGCCAACGTCCTGACTTTC,CASSRDRGRSGANVLTF
.,TRBV3-1,TRBJ1-1,many,TGTGCCAGCAGCGGGCGGGACCGGAACACTGAAGCTTTCTTT,CASSGRDRNTEAFF
.,TRBV12-3/TRBV12-4,TRBJ2-1,many,TGTGCCAGCAGTCCAAATCCCTACCGGAGCTCCTACAATGAGCAGTTCTTC,CASSPNPYRSSYNEQFF
TRBD2,TRBV7-9,TRBJ2-1,many,TGTGCCAGCAGCCCCTTATCGGCGGGGGGGCCTAACAATGAGCAGTTCTTC,CASSPLSAGGPNNEQFF
.,TRBV5-1,TRBJ1-1,many,TGCGCCAGCAGCTTGGACTACGGGGGCGGCATGAACACTGAAGCTTTCTTT,CASSLDYGGGMNTEAFF
.,TRBV20-1,TRBJ1-5,many,TGCAGTGCTCTTGTCGGGGGCAATCAGCCCCAGCATTTT,CSALVGGNQPQHF
TRBD2,TRBV28,TRBJ2-1,many,TGTGCCAGCAGTTTAGAACTAGCGGGACCCAATGAGCAGTTCTTC,CASSLELAGPNEQFF
TRBD2,TRBV9,TRBJ2-1,many,TGTGCCAGCAGCGTAACCCATAGCGGGGGTTACAATGAGCAGTTCTTC,CASSVTHSGGYNEQFF
.,TRBV5-1,TRBJ2-2,many,TGCGCCAGCAGCTTAGCAGGGCCCACCGGGGAGCTGTTTTTT,CASSLAGPTGELFF
.,TRBV28,TRBJ2-6,many,TGTGCCAGCAGTTTATTTAATAAGGGTGATGTCCTGACTTTC,CASSLFNKGDVLTF
.,TRBV7-9,TRBJ1-2,.,TGTGCCAGCAGCTCCTGGGGCTATGGCTACACCTTC,CASSSWGYGYTF
TRBD2,TRBV28,TRBJ2-3,many,TGTGCCAGCAGGCGACTAGCGGGCACAGATACGCAGTATTTT,CASRRLAGTDTQYF
TRBD1,TRBV5-1,TRBJ1-1,many,TGCGCCAGCAGCTCAACCGGGACAGAGGTTGAAGCTTTCTTT,CASSSTGTEVEAFF
TRBD1,TRBV29-1,TRBJ2-2,many,TGCAGCGTTGCCCCCACAGGGGCCGCCGGGGAGCTGTTTTTT,CSVAPTGAAGELFF
.,TRBV5-6,TRBJ2-1,many,TGTGCCAGCAGCTTCCCCCGTACGGGGGTGAATGAGCAGTTCTTC,CASSFPRTGVNEQFF
TRBD2,TRBV11-3,TRBJ2-2,many,TGTGCCAGCAGCCAGAAGACTAGCGGGAGGGCACAGGCCGGGGAGCTGTTTTTT,CASSQKTSGRAQAGELFF
.,TRBV7-2,TRBJ2-3,many,TGTGCCAGCAGCTTAGGGCCGACAGGCTACACAGATACGCAGTATTTT,CASSLGPTGYTDTQYF